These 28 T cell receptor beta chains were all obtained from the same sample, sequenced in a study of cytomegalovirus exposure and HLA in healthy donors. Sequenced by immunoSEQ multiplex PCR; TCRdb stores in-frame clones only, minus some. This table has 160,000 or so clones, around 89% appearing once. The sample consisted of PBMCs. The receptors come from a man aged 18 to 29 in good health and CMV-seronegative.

The CDR3 reads CASSPGQGDTDTQYF. The DNA for the CDR3 is TGTGCCAGCAGCCCGGGACAGGGGGACACAGATACGCAGTATTTT. V and J are TRBV2 and TRBJ2-3, with 11 positions matching TRBD1. The V segment lost 6 bases and the J segment 2 bases; nucleotides outside the gene matches: 4. CDR3 length: 15 amino acids. Per the germline V gene, CDR1 is SNHLY and CDR2 is FYNNEI.

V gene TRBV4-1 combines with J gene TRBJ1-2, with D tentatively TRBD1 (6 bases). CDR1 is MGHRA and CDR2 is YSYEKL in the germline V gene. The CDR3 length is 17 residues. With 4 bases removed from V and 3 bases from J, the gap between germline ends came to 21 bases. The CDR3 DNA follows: TGCGCCAGCAGCCCAGCCCCCCTTGACAGGCCGGACTATGGCTACACCTTC. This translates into CASSPAPLDRPDYGYTF.

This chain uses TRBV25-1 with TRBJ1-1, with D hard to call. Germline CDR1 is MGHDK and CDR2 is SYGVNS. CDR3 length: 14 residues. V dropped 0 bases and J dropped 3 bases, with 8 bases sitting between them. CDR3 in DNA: TGTGCCAGCAGTGAATATTTGAGTGACACTGAAGCTTTCTTT. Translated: CASSEYLSDTEAFF.

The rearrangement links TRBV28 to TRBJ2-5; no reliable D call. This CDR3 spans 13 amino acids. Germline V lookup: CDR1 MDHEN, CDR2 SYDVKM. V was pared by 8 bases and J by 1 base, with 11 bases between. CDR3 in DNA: TGTGCCAGCGGGCAGGCAGGCCAAGAGACCCAGTACTTC. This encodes CASGQAGQETQYF.

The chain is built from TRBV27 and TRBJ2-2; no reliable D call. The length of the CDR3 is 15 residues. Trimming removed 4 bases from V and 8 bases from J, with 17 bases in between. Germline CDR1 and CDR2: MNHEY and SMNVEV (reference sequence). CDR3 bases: TGTGCCAGCAGTTCCCCACCAACGGGTGTGGGGGAGCTGTTTTTT. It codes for CASSSPPTGVGELFF.

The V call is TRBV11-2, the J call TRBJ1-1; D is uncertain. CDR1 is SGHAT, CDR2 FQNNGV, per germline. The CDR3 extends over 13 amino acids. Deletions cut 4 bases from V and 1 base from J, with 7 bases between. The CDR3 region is CASSSLWNTEAFF. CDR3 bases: TGTGCCAGCAGCTCTCTGTGGAACACTGAAGCTTTCTTT.

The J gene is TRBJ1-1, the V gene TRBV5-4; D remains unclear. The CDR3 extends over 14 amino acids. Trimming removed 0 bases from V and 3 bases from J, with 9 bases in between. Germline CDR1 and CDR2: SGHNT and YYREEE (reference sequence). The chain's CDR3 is CASSLGGRDTEAFF. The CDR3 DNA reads TGTGCCAGCAGCTTGGGAGGGCGAGACACTGAAGCTTTCTTT.

For the CDR3, the DNA is TGTGCCAGCAGTCCGGGACTAGCGACCGGGGAGCTGTTTTTT. Translated: CASSPGLATGELFF. The chain couples TRBV6-5 to TRBJ2-2, with 10 bases that match TRBD2. The V gene's germline CDR1 is MNHEY and CDR2 SVGAGI. The CDR3 runs to 14 residues. After removal of 5 bases from V and 5 bases from J, the junction contained 2 bases not matched to a gene.

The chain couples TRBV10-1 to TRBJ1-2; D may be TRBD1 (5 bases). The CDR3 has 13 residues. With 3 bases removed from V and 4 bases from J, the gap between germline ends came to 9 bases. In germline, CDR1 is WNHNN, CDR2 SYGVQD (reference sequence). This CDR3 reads CASSEQAGYGYTF. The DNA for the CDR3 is TGCGCCAGCAGTGAACAGGCCGGCTATGGCTACACCTTC.

The CDR3 nucleotides read TGTGCCAGCAGCCCCCAGGGGGACAGGGAGACCCAGTACTTC. As protein: CASSPQGDRETQYF. V and J are TRBV7-9 and TRBJ2-5; TRBD1 matches 8 bases. This CDR3 contains 14 residues. Germline V CDR1 and CDR2: SEHNR, FQNEAQ (reference sequence). V dropped 5 bases and J dropped 5; count of bases not matched to a gene: 7.

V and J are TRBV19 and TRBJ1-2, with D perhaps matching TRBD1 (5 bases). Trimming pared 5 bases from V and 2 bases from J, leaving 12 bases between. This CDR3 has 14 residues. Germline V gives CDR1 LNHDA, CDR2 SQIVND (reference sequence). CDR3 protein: CASSAQPGNYGYTF. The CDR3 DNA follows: TGTGCCAGTAGTGCACAGCCAGGGAACTATGGCTACACCTTC.

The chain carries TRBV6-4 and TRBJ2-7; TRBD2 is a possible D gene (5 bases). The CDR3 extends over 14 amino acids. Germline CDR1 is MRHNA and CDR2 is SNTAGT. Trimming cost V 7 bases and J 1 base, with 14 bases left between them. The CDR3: CASKSSALSYEQYF. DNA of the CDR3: TGTGCCAGCAAGAGTAGCGCTTTATCCTACGAGCAGTACTTC.

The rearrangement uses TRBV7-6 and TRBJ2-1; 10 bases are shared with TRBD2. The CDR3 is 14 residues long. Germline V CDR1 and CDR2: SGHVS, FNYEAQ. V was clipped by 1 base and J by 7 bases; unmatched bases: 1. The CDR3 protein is CASSLERGGNEQFF. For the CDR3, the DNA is TGTGCCAGCAGCTTAGAGCGGGGGGGAAATGAGCAGTTCTTC.

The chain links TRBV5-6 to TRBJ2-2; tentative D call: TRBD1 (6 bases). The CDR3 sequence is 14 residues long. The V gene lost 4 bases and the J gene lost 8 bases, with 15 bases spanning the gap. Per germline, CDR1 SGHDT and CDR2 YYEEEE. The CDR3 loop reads CASSERPGEGELFF. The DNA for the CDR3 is TGTGCCAGCAGCGAAAGACCAGGGGAGGGGGAGCTGTTTTTT.

Here the CDR3 DNA reads TGCGCCAGCAGCTTGGCGTATACAGGGTCAGATACGCAGTATTTT. It yields the protein CASSLAYTGSDTQYF. The chain joins TRBV5-1 to TRBJ2-3, with D possibly matching TRBD1 (6 bases). Germline V gene lookup returns CDR1 SGHRS and CDR2 YFSETQ. This CDR3 has 15 amino acids. V was shortened by 0 bases and J by 4 bases, with 12 bases between the two germline ends.

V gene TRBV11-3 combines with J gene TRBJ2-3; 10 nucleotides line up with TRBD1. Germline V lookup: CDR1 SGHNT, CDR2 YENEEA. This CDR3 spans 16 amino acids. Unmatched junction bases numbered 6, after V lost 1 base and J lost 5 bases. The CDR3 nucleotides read TGTGCCAGCAGCTTAGGAGGGACAGGGGTAGTAGATACGCAGTATTTT. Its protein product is CASSLGGTGVVDTQYF.

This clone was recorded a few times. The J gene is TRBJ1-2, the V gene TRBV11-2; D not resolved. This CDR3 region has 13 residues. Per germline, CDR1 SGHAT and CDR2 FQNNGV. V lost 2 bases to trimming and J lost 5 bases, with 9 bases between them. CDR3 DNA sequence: TGTGCCAGCAGCTTATATTCCGTTTATGGCTACACCTTC. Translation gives CASSLYSVYGYTF.

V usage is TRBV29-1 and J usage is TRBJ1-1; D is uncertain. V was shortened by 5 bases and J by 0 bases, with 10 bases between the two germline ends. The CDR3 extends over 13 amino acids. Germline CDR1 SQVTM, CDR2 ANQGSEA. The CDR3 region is CSVQGQLNTEAFF. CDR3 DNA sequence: TGCAGCGTTCAAGGTCAGTTGAACACTGAAGCTTTCTTT.

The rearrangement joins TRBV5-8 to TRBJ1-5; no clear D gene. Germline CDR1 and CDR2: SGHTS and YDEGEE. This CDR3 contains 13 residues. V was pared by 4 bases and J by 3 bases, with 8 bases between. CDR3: CASSPGINQPQHF. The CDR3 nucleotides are TGTGCCAGCAGCCCCGGTATCAATCAGCCCCAGCATTTT. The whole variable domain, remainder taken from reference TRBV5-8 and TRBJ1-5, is EAGVTQSPTHLIKTRGQQATLRCSPISGHTSVYWYQQALGLGLQFLLWYDEGEERNRGNFPPRFSGRQFPNYSSELNVNALELEDSALYLCASSPGINQPQHFGDGTRLSIL.

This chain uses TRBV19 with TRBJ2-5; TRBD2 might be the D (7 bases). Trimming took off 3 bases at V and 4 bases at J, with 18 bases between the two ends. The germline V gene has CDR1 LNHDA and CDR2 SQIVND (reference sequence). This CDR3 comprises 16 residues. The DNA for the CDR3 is TGTGCCAGTAGTATTGGGGGGGCGTGGACCTCAGAGACCCAGTACTTC. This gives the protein CASSIGGAWTSETQYF.

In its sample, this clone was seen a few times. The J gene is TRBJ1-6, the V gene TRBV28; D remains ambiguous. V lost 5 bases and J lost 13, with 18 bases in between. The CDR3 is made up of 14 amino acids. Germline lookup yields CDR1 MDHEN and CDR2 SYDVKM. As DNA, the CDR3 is TGTGCCAGCAGTCCCACTCCTCCCGTAAACCCCCTCCACTTT. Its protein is CASSPTPPVNPLHF.

The CDR3 protein is CASSPPPNYGEQPQHF. The CDR3 bases are TGTGCCAGCAGTCCTCCACCCAATTACGGAGAACAGCCCCAGCATTTT. This chain links TRBV27 with TRBJ1-5; D not certain. The CDR3 spans 16 residues. Germline assignment: CDR1 MNHEY and CDR2 SMNVEV (reference sequence). V shed 5 bases and J shed 7 bases, with 21 bases lying between them.

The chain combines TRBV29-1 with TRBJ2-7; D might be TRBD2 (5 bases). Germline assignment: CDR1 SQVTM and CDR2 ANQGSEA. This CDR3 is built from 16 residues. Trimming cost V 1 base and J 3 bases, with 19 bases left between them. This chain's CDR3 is CSVEVAGENLHYEQYF. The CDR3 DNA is TGCAGCGTTGAAGTCGCTGGGGAGAACCTCCACTACGAGCAGTACTTC.

The CDR3 loop is CAWRQNQETQYF. The CDR3 nucleotides are TGTGCCTGGAGACAGAACCAAGAGACCCAGTACTTC. The chain is built from TRBV30 and TRBJ2-5; D uncertain. This CDR3 is built from 12 residues. CDR1 is GTSNPN and CDR2 is SVGIG in the germline V gene (reference sequence). V lost 3 bases, J lost 0 bases, and 5 bases lay in between.

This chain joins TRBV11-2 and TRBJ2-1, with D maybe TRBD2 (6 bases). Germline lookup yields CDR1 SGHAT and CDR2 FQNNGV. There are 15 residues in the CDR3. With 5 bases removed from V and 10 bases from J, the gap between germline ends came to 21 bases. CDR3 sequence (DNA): TGTGCCAGCAGCGGCCGGGACTTCCCCATCGGGGAGCAGTTCTTC. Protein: CASSGRDFPIGEQFF. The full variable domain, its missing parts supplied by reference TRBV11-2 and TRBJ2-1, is EAGVAQSPRYKIIEKRQSVAFWCNPISGHATLYWYQQILGQGPKLLIQFQNNGVVDDSQLPKDRFSAERLKGVDSTLKIQPAKLEDSAVYLCASSGRDFPIGEQFFGPGTRLTVL.

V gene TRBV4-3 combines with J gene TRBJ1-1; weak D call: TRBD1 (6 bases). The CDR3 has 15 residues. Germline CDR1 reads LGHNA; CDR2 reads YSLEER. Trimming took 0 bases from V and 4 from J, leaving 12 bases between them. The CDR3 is CASSQEGGEGTEAFF. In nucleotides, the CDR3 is TGCGCCAGCAGCCAAGAAGGGGGGGAAGGCACTGAAGCTTTCTTT.

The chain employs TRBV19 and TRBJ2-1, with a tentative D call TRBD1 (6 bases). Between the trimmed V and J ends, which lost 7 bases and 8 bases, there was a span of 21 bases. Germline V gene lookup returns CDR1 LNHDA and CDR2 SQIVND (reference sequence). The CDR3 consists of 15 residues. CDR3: CASNGERGKLYEQFF. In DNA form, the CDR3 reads TGTGCCAGTAACGGAGAGAGGGGGAAATTGTATGAGCAGTTCTTC.

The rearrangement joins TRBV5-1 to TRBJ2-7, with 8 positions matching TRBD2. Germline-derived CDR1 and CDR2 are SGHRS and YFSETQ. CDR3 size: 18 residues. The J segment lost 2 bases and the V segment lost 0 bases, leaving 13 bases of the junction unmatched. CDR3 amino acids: CASSLAPSGGDTAYEQYV. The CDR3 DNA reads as TGCGCCAGCAGCTTGGCCCCCAGCGGGGGTGATACCGCCTACGAGCAGTACGTC.